A selection of T cell receptor beta chains follows, all from one sample in a study of T cells in Graves' hyperthyroidism and ophthalmopathy. From the multiplex PCR reads, TCRdb called clonotypes with MiXCR, one entry per CDR3 protein. The table lists 45,000 to 75,000 distinct CDR3 sequences, about 49% of them singletons. Source material: blood. Source of these receptors: a woman aged 30 to 39 with Graves' ophthalmopathy. Each CDR3 is given with its conserved first and last residue. A D gene is named only where the DNA matches it firmly. Not all rows give a size; the values are once, few, many and, for expanded clones, a class.

j_gene | abundance | d_gene | v_gene | CDR3aa | CDR3nt
TRBJ2-2 | many | TRBD1 | TRBV19 | CASSAGQGIISTGELFF | TGTGCCAGTAGTGCGGGACAGGGGATCATTAGCACCGGGGAGCTGTTTTTT
TRBJ2-2 | many | . | TRBV19 | CASRAGPTNTGELFF | TGTGCCAGTAGGGCGGGACCTACGAACACCGGGGAGCTGTTTTTT
TRBJ2-7 | . | TRBD2 | TRBV7-2 | CASQGPQAGGGQYF | TGTGCCAGCCAGGGACCACAAGCGGGAGGGGGGCAGTACTTC
TRBJ2-5 | . | . | TRBV9 | CASSGDQETQYF | TGTGCCAGCAGCGGAGACCAAGAGACCCAGTACTTC
TRBJ1-1 | . | . | TRBV7-3 | CASSFRGGANTEAFF | TGTGCCAGCAGCTTCCGTGGAGGGGCCAACACTGAAGCTTTCTTT
TRBJ1-3 | many | . | TRBV5-5 | CASSPGQIGNTIYF | TGTGCCAGCAGCCCGGGACAAATCGGAAACACCATATATTTT
TRBJ1-1 | many | . | TRBV7-3 | CASSLSIRGEAFF | TGTGCCAGCAGCTTATCGATTCGGGGTGAAGCTTTCTTT
TRBJ1-2 | many | . | TRBV12-3/TRBV12-4 | CASSPLGPLGKGYTF | TGTGCCAGCAGCCCGTTGGGACCTCTGGGGAAGGGCTACACCTTC
TRBJ2-3 | once | . | TRBV20-1 | CSARAVLSTDMQYF | TGCAGTGCTAGAGCGGTACTTTCCACAGACATGCAGTATTTT
TRBJ1-3 | . | . | TRBV13 | CASSPKGYPGNTIYF | TGTGCCAGCAGCCCGAAAGGATATCCTGGAAACACCATATATTTT
TRBJ2-1 | . | TRBD1 | TRBV15 | CATSRDKGTGWNEQFF | TGTGCCACCAGCAGAGATAAGGGGACAGGGTGGAATGAGCAGTTCTTC
TRBJ2-7 | once | TRBD1 | TRBV7-9 | CASSSGQGGYYEQCF | TGTGCCAGCAGCTCGGGACAGGGTGGGTACTACGAGCAGTGCTTC
TRBJ2-7 | few | . | TRBV28 | CASSSDYEQYF | TGTGCCAGCAGTTCCGACTACGAGCAGTACTTC
TRBJ2-7 | many | TRBD2 | TRBV10-3 | CATDTSEGTIGQNEQYF | TGTGCCACCGATACTAGCGAAGGTACAATAGGGCAGAACGAGCAGTACTTC
TRBJ2-7 | . | TRBD2 | TRBV14 | CASSPGTSGRDEQYF | TGTGCCAGCAGCCCTGGGACTAGCGGGAGGGACGAGCAGTACTTC
TRBJ2-2 | many | . | TRBV19 | CASSRHGGAGELFF | TGTGCCAGTAGTAGGCATGGGGGTGCCGGGGAGCTGTTTTTT
TRBJ2-3 | . | . | TRBV29-1 | CSVDQDDPTDTQYF | TGCAGCGTTGATCAAGATGATCCCACAGATACGCAGTATTTT
TRBJ2-5 | . | TRBD1 | TRBV29-1 | CSVSGTGEETQYF | TGCAGCGTTTCCGGGACAGGGGAGGAGACCCAGTACTTC
TRBJ2-5 | . | TRBD2 | TRBV5-1 | CASSIGTSGGGETQYF | TGCGCCAGCAGCATCGGGACTAGCGGGGGGGGAGAGACCCAGTACTTC
TRBJ1-6 | medium-sized | . | TRBV2 | CASSEALIGQSPLHF | TGTGCCAGCAGTGAAGCGCTGATTGGACAGTCACCCCTCCACTTT
TRBJ2-7 | . | . | TRBV6-1 | CASRAPVEQYF | TGTGCCAGCAGGGCCCCTGTGGAGCAGTACTTC
TRBJ2-7 | many | TRBD2 | TRBV28 | CASSSRAGVPYEQYF | TGTGCCAGCAGTTCTCGAGCGGGAGTGCCCTACGAGCAGTACTTC
TRBJ2-5 | . | . | TRBV29-1 | CSVGLGGSEETQYF | TGCAGCGTTGGACTAGGGGGATCTGAAGAGACCCAGTACTTC
TRBJ2-7 | many | . | TRBV30 | CAWSTSSYF | TGTGCCTGGAGTACTAGCTCGTACTTC
TRBJ1-6 | . | . | TRBV12-3/TRBV12-4 | CASSYEEFNSPPHF | TGTGCCAGCAGTTATGAGGAATTTAATTCACCCCCCCACTTT
TRBJ1-1 | many | TRBD1 | TRBV25-1 | CASSGDRGPSTEAFF | TGTGCCAGCAGTGGGGACAGGGGGCCGAGCACTGAAGCTTTCTTT
TRBJ2-7 | . | . | TRBV24-1 | CATSDLGGNYEQYF | TGTGCCACCAGTGACCTCGGCGGGAACTACGAGCAGTACTTC
TRBJ1-1 | many | TRBD1 | TRBV4-1 | CASSQVDRWGTEAFF | TGCGCCAGCAGCCAAGTGGACAGGTGGGGGACTGAAGCTTTCTTT
TRBJ2-1 | medium-sized | . | TRBV24-1 | CATSDFGGTSLF | TGTGCCACCAGTGATTTTGGCGGGACGTCGCTCTTC
TRBJ2-6 | . | . | TRBV7-8 | CASSSSRANVLTF | TGTGCCAGCAGCTCATCCAGGGCCAACGTCCTGACTTTC
TRBJ2-3 | . | TRBD1 | TRBV2 | CASSADRERTDTQYF | TGTGCCAGCAGTGCGGACAGGGAAAGAACAGATACGCAGTATTTT
TRBJ2-7 | many | . | TRBV7-2 | CASRVAILSYEQYF | TGTGCCAGCAGAGTAGCGATCCTCTCCTACGAGCAGTACTTC